One and the same sample provided the 30 T cell receptor beta chains below, sequenced in a study of molecular identifiers for immune sequencing clone quantification. TCRdb re-analysed the PCR reads in MiXCR, keeping a single row per CDR3 protein. Among approximately 670,000 distinct CDR3 sequences listed, less than 20% were seen once. The specimen was naive CD8+ T cells from blood, with Jurkat cell RNA spiked in. As for subset: FACS-sorted CD8+CD4-CCR7+CD45RA+ naive T cells. The receptors were sampled from a human donor in good health. Some libraries in this study had Jurkat cell RNA spiked in.

Concerning this clonotype: This may come from a read error, since a much larger clone is one base off. CDR3 residues: CASSFIEGTEALF. The CDR3 DNA is TGTGCCAGCAGTTTCATCGAGGGTACTGAAGCTCTCTTT. The chain has TRBV12-3 or TRBV12-4 and TRBJ1-1; no clear D. The CDR3 loop spans 13 amino acids.

This clonotype was observed many times. The rearrangement uses TRBV28 and TRBJ1-1; D is ambiguous. This CDR3 has 15 amino acids. Germline CDR1 is MDHEN and CDR2 is SYDVKM. The V end lost 6 bases, the J end lost 1 base, and 15 bases lay between the germline ends. The CDR3 DNA reads as TGTGCCAGCAGGTCGGCTCCTTGGCCGAACACTGAAGCTTTCTTT. Translated, it gives CASRSAPWPNTEAFF.

Ten or more counts support this clonotype. The CDR3 loop is CSARDRLQVSYEQYF. The DNA for the CDR3 is TGCAGTGCTAGAGATCGGTTGCAGGTCTCCTACGAGCAGTACTTC. The chain carries TRBV20-1 and TRBJ2-7, with D unresolved. V was trimmed by 0 bases and J by 0 bases, leaving 12 bases between them. This CDR3 spans 15 amino acids. Germline V lookup: CDR1 DFQATT, CDR2 SNEGSKA (reference sequence).

The table lists this clonotype with a few counts. This may be a read error: a much more frequent sequence differs by one nucleotide. The rearrangement uses TRBV28 and TRBJ2-7; 7 bases match TRBD2. The CDR3 is made up of 13 amino acids. After removal of 8 bases from V and 6 bases from J, the junction contained 10 bases not matched to a gene. Germline V gene lookup returns CDR1 MDHEN and CDR2 SYDVKM. DNA for the CDR3: TGTGCCAGCTTTAGCGCCCCGGGGGGCGAGCAGTACTTC. Amino acids: CASFSAPGGEQYF.

There are many counts of this clonotype. This chain joins TRBV19 and TRBJ2-2; no definite D call. Germline CDR1 is LNHDA and CDR2 is SQIVND (reference sequence). The length of the CDR3 is 14 residues. The V and J ends lost 1 base and 1 base respectively, with 4 bases between them. CDR3 region: CASSIGRNTGELFF. DNA of the CDR3: TGTGCCAGTAGTATAGGGCGGAACACCGGGGAGCTGTTTTTT.

The V and J genes are TRBV4-3 and TRBJ2-7; tentative D call: TRBD1 (5 bases). From germline, CDR1 is LGHNA and CDR2 YSLEER. This CDR3 is 15 amino acids long. The V end lost 4 bases, the J end lost 0 bases, and 13 bases lay between the germline ends. The CDR3 region has the DNA TGCGCCAGCAGCCGGACCAGGGAATCCTCCTACGAGCAGTACTTC. This encodes CASSRTRESSYEQYF.

V usage is TRBV7-9 and J usage is TRBJ2-1; D unclear. The V gene's germline CDR1 is SEHNR and CDR2 FQNEAQ (reference sequence). The CDR3 has 13 residues. With 4 bases removed from V and 8 bases from J, the gap between germline ends came to 12 bases. CDR3: CASSSSRSYEQFF. CDR3 nucleotides: TGTGCCAGCAGCTCCTCGCGTTCTTATGAGCAGTTCTTC.

This clonotype occurred many times. Relative to the germline gene, one junction end is altered; a read error may explain this. This sequence joins TRBV5-3 and TRBJ2-7; TRBD1 agrees at 7 bases. TRBV5-3 is given ORF status, its function remaining uncertain. The CDR3 totals 14 residues. CDR3 bases: TGTGCCAGCAGCTTTCGGGCCGGGACAGACGAGCAGTACTTC. Its translation: CASSFRAGTDEQYF.

Many counts were recorded for this clonotype. The CDR3 here is CASRWDLGTEAFF. The CDR3 nucleotides are TGCGCCAGCAGATGGGACCTGGGCACTGAAGCTTTCTTT. The chain combines TRBV5-1 with TRBJ1-1; maybe TRBD1 (5 bases). The CDR3 covers 13 residues. Trimming removed 5 bases from V and 4 bases from J, with 12 bases in between. Looked up from germline, CDR1 is SGHRS and CDR2 is YFSETQ. Full variable domain (remainder filled in from reference TRBV5-1 and TRBJ1-1): KAGVTQTPRYLIKTRGQQVTLSCSPISGHRSVSWYQQTPGQGLQFLFEYFSETQRNKGNFPGRFSGRQFSNSRSEMNVSTLELGDSALYLCASRWDLGTEAFFGQGTRLTVV.

This clonotype was detected many times. The rearrangement uses TRBV7-9 and TRBJ2-1; 8 bases are shared with TRBD1. V shed 7 bases, J shed 9 bases, and the junction held 14 bases outside the gene matches. The germline gives CDR1 SEHNR, CDR2 FQNEAQ (reference sequence). The CDR3 loop spans 15 amino acids. For the CDR3, the DNA is TGTGCCAGCAATCCCGGCTGGACAGGGTTAGGTGAGCAGTTCTTC. This gives the protein CASNPGWTGLGEQFF.

The chain links TRBV29-1 to TRBJ2-7; D is ambiguous. CDR3 length: 10 amino acids. V was pared by 2 bases and J by 6 bases, with 5 bases between. The germline V gene has CDR1 SQVTM and CDR2 ANQGSEA. The CDR3 sequence is CSVENGEQYF. CDR3 bases: TGCAGCGTTGAAAACGGCGAGCAGTACTTC.

As regards this clonotype: A much larger clone is a single base away; this may be a read error. The rearrangement uses TRBV19 and TRBJ2-7; TRBD2 is a possible D gene (6 bases). CDR3 length: 19 amino acids. CDR1 and CDR2 from the germline V gene are LNHDA and SQIVND (reference sequence). V lost 5 bases, J lost 3 bases, and 29 bases lay in between. CDR3 in DNA: TGTGCCAGTAGTTTTAGCGGATCCGTTGTACCGTATAACTTCTACGAGCAGTACTTC. It encodes CASSFSGSVVPYNFYEQYF.

With respect to this clonotype: Since no conserved phenylalanine or tryptophan closes the CDR3, a read error is the likely cause. This chain joins TRBV7-6 and TRBJ2-5; TRBD2 aligns across 15 bases. After removal of 3 bases from V and 1 base from J, the junction contained 9 bases not matched to a gene. CDR3 length: 19 residues. The V gene's germline CDR1 is SGHVS and CDR2 FNYEAQ. The DNA of the CDR3 is TGTGCCAGCAGCTTTTTCCCTAGGACTAGCGGGGGGGCCCAAGAGACCCAGTACCTC. Protein sequence: CASSFFPRTSGGAQETQYL.

There are many counts of this clonotype. The genes are TRBV10-3 and TRBJ2-7, with 11 bases aligning to TRBD2. This CDR3 comprises 15 residues. Per the germline V gene, CDR1 is ENHRY and CDR2 is SYGVKD. V lost 3 bases, J lost 3 bases, and 4 bases stayed unmatched. CDR3 amino acids: CAISDIAGGSYEQYF. The CDR3 bases are TGTGCCATCAGTGATATAGCGGGGGGGAGCTACGAGCAGTACTTC.

In its sample, this clonotype was seen a few times. This rearrangement joins TRBV24-1 to TRBJ2-3, with 11 nucleotides matching TRBD2. Germline assignment: CDR1 KGHDR and CDR2 SFDVKD. V trimming: 3 bases; J trimming: 7 bases; junction bases outside the gene matches: 8. This CDR3 is 16 amino acids long. The CDR3 sequence: CATSDRLAGNPHTQYF. The CDR3 nucleotides read TGTGCCACCAGTGATCGACTAGCGGGAAACCCCCATACGCAGTATTTT.

This clonotype was detected a few times. This chain uses TRBV19 with TRBJ1-5, with 9 bases matching TRBD1. J gave up 4 bases and V 8 bases, and 9 bases lay outside the gene matches. The CDR3 extends over 15 amino acids. Per the germline V gene, CDR1 is LNHDA and CDR2 is SQIVND (reference sequence). CDR3 coding DNA: TGTGCCAGTGGGGACAGGGTCGAGGGTAATCAGCCCCAGCATTTT. Its protein product is CASGDRVEGNQPQHF.

Notes on this clonotype: A single base separates this from a much larger clone, so it may be a read error. This sequence joins TRBV27 and TRBJ1-5; D possibly corresponds to TRBD1 (6 bases). V lost 8 bases to trimming and J lost 5 bases, with 16 bases between them. Germline lookup yields CDR1 MNHEY and CDR2 SMNVEV (reference sequence). This CDR3 contains 14 residues. DNA for the CDR3: TGTGCCAGCCCACCAGGGGTCAACTATCAGCCCCAGCATTTT. Residues: CASPPGVNYQPQHF.

The sample holds many counts of this clonotype. The gene calls are TRBV9 and TRBJ2-7, with 9 positions matching TRBD1. With 4 bases clipped from V and 6 bases from J, the junction kept 8 bases outside the gene matches. From germline, CDR1 is SGDLS and CDR2 YYNGEE. The CDR3 extends over 14 amino acids. CDR3 sequence (DNA): TGTGCCAGCAGCTTAGGGGACAGGGTCTTCGAGCAGTACTTC. Its translation is CASSLGDRVFEQYF.

The chain recombines TRBV11-3 with TRBJ2-7; D is undetermined. Germline assignment: CDR1 SGHNT and CDR2 YENEEA. CDR3 size: 13 residues. Between the trimmed V and J ends, which lost 5 bases and 0 bases, there was a span of 8 bases. The CDR3 DNA reads as TGTGCCAGCAGCCAGAGTCACTCCTACGAGCAGTACTTC. Translated: CASSQSHSYEQYF.

This clonotype showed up just a few times. The chain has TRBV27 and TRBJ2-7, with TRBD1 matching 9 bases. V lost 9 bases to trimming and J lost 0 bases; unmatched junction nucleotides: 6. Germline CDR1 is MNHEY and CDR2 is SMNVEV (reference sequence). The CDR3 runs to 14 residues. The CDR3 sequence is CASATGGPSYEQYF. The CDR3 DNA is TGTGCCAGTGCCACAGGGGGCCCCTCCTACGAGCAGTACTTC.

This clonotype has a handful of counts. The V and J genes are TRBV4-3 and TRBJ1-1; D is ambiguous. CDR3 length: 18 residues. Trimming took 0 bases from V and 3 from J, leaving 20 bases between them. Germline-derived CDR1 and CDR2 are LGHNA and YSLEER. The CDR3 DNA is TGCGCCAGCAGCCAAGATCGCCACAATCTCCCCCCTTACACTGAAGCTTTCTTT. Residues: CASSQDRHNLPPYTEAFF.

On this clonotype: A much larger clone lies one base from this, so it may be a read error. The V gene is TRBV7-9, the J gene TRBJ2-5, with D unclear. Germline CDR1 SEHNR, CDR2 FQNEAQ (reference sequence). This CDR3 has 15 residues. V shed 5 bases and J shed 0 bases, with 13 bases lying between them. CDR3 sequence: CASSPAARYQETQYF. The DNA of the CDR3 is TGTGCCAGCAGCCCCGCGGCTCGGTACCAAGAGACCCAGTACTTC.

This clonotype was detected only a few times. The V and J genes are TRBV15 and TRBJ2-1; 8 bases match TRBD2. V was pared by 1 base and J by 5 bases, with 7 bases of the junction left unmatched. Germline values: CDR1 LNHNV, CDR2 YYDKDF (reference sequence). This CDR3 contains 16 residues. For the CDR3, the DNA is TGTGCCACCAGCAGAGGGTATGGTAGCGGGGACAATGAGCAGTTCTTC. Its translation: CATSRGYGSGDNEQFF.

On this clonotype itself: A read error is possible here, since a much larger clone lies one base away. The rearrangement joins TRBV11-2 to TRBJ2-1, with a possible D match to TRBD2 (5 bases). This CDR3 spans 15 amino acids. Germline values: CDR1 SGHAT, CDR2 FQNNGV. CDR3 sequence reads: CAGSLEPGSVNEQFF. The DNA for the CDR3 is TGTGCCGGCAGCTTAGAGCCGGGGTCGGTCAATGAGCAGTTCTTC.

This clonotype was counted ten times or more. V and J are TRBV7-9 and TRBJ2-1; a weak D match, TRBD2 (6 bases). CDR3 size: 16 residues. CDR1 and CDR2 from the germline V gene are SEHNR and FQNEAQ (reference sequence). V lost 3 bases and J 2 bases, leaving 14 bases between the germline ends. The CDR3 region is CASSFSGSWPYNEQFF. The CDR3 nucleotides are TGTGCCAGCAGCTTTAGCGGCTCCTGGCCCTACAATGAGCAGTTCTTC.

The sample holds a few counts of this clonotype. The rearrangement links TRBV19 to TRBJ2-3; 12 nucleotides agree with TRBD2. The trim removed 6 bases at V and 6 bases at J, leaving 13 bases unmatched. Germline-derived CDR1 and CDR2 are LNHDA and SQIVND (reference sequence). The CDR3 extends over 17 amino acids. The CDR3 is CASSQDLFLAGGDTQYF. For the CDR3, the DNA is TGTGCCAGTAGCCAAGACTTATTCCTAGCGGGAGGGGATACGCAGTATTTT.

The V gene is TRBV2, the J gene TRBJ2-1; D remains ambiguous. The CDR3 contains 15 residues. CDR1 is SNHLY, CDR2 FYNNEI, per germline. The V end lost 3 bases, the J end lost 2 bases, and 11 bases lay between the germline ends. The CDR3 sequence is CASSEGLSPYNEQFF. CDR3 sequence (DNA): TGTGCCAGCAGTGAGGGTTTGAGCCCCTACAATGAGCAGTTCTTC.

This clonotype was picked up a small number of times. Lacking the conserved final phenylalanine or tryptophan, this CDR3 likely reflects a read error. The chain couples TRBV7-6 to TRBJ2-2; maybe TRBD1 (5 bases). The germline gives CDR1 SGHVS, CDR2 FNYEAQ. The length of the CDR3 is 14 residues. V lost 3 bases, J lost 4 bases, and 9 bases lay in between. The CDR3 DNA is TGTGCCAGCAGCTTCTGGACAATCACCGGGGAGCTGTTTTCT. Translating it yields CASSFWTITGELFS.

The genes are TRBV7-2 and TRBJ2-5; 7 positions match TRBD2. Trimming removed 2 bases from V and 5 bases from J; junction bases left unmatched: 8. The CDR3 has 15 residues. Germline V gene lookup returns CDR1 SGHTA and CDR2 FQGNSA. The CDR3 sequence is CASSLLAGVSETQYF. Here the CDR3 DNA reads TGTGCCAGCAGCTTATTGGCGGGAGTCAGTGAGACCCAGTACTTC.

The V and J genes are TRBV29-1 and TRBJ2-7; D is ambiguous. The CDR3 runs to 11 residues. Germline loops: CDR1 SQVTM, CDR2 ANQGSEA. Trimming removed 5 bases at V and 1 base at J, with 6 bases between. This CDR3 reads CSVWDSYEQYF. DNA for the CDR3: TGCAGCGTTTGGGATTCCTACGAGCAGTACTTC.